These 9 T cell receptor beta chains came from one sample sequenced in a study of blood T cell repertoires in COVID-19. Produced via immunoSEQ multiplex PCR; TCRdb's table is partial and in-frame only. The sample contains almost 250,000 clones, around 85% of which appear only once. Material for sequencing was PBMCs or T cells enriched from blood (not recorded which). The receptors come from a woman in her fifties or sixties with acute COVID-19.

The rearrangement uses TRBV27 and TRBJ1-4; 7 bases fit TRBD1. The CDR3 has 15 residues. Germline CDR1 and CDR2: MNHEY and SMNVEV (reference sequence). J was trimmed by 0 bases and V by 4 bases; bases with no gene match: 2. CDR3 sequence: CASSWDSSTNEKLFF. The DNA of the CDR3 is TGTGCCAGCAGTTGGGACAGTTCAACTAATGAAAAACTGTTTTTT.

The chain joins TRBV10-3 to TRBJ1-1; TRBD1 is a possible D gene (6 bases). This CDR3 contains 12 residues. Trimming pared 6 bases from V and 5 bases from J, leaving 10 bases between. The V gene's germline CDR1 is ENHRY and CDR2 SYGVKD. In DNA, the CDR3 is TGTGCCATCAGGTCTCAGGGGACTGAAGCTTTCTTT. Residues: CAIRSQGTEAFF.

The chain combines TRBV2 with TRBJ2-7; 11 bases align to TRBD1. V gave up 7 bases and J gave up 4 bases; unmatched junction bases: 9. The CDR3 contains 15 residues. CDR1 and CDR2 from the germline V gene are SNHLY and FYNNEI. CDR3 sequence (DNA): TGTGCCAGCATGGAAAGGACAGGGGGCTTATACGAGCAGTACTTC. Its protein product is CASMERTGGLYEQYF.

V is TRBV30 and J is TRBJ2-2; 10 bases align to TRBD2. The CDR3 contains 18 residues. CDR1 and CDR2 from the germline V gene are GTSNPN and SVGIG (reference sequence). Trimming removed 3 bases from V and 0 bases from J; junction bases left unmatched: 10. This chain's CDR3 is CAWSKTRTSGANTGELFF. For the CDR3, the DNA is TGTGCCTGGAGCAAGACCCGGACTAGCGGTGCGAACACCGGGGAGCTGTTTTTT.

The V gene is TRBV7-2, the J gene TRBJ2-3, with 7 positions matching TRBD1. CDR3 size: 13 residues. With 4 bases clipped from V and 6 bases from J, the junction kept 4 bases outside the gene matches. Germline V gene data show CDR1 as SGHTA and CDR2 as FQGNSA. The CDR3 loop is CASSSGTVDTQYF. CDR3 sequence (DNA): TGTGCCAGCAGCTCCGGGACAGTGGATACGCAGTATTTT.

In this sample, this clone turned up a few times. The chain employs TRBV5-4 and TRBJ1-1, with 9 bases identical to TRBD1. The CDR3 extends over 14 amino acids. V lost 0 bases, J lost 6 bases, and 3 bases stayed unmatched. The germline CDR1 and CDR2 sequences are SGHNT and YYREEE (reference sequence). The CDR3 nucleotides are TGTGCCAGCAGCTTGGAAAGACAGGGGGCTGAAGCTTTCTTT. Residues: CASSLERQGAEAFF. Complete variable domain (other parts from reference TRBV5-4 and TRBJ1-1): ETGVTQSPTHLIKTRGQQVTLRCSSQSGHNTVSWYQQALGQGPQFIFQYYREEENGRGNFPPRFSGLQFPNYSSELNVNALELDDSALYLCASSLERQGAEAFFGQGTRLTVV.

The genes are TRBV18 and TRBJ1-2; TRBD1 matches 8 bases. V shed 3 bases, J shed 2 bases, and the junction held 5 bases outside the gene matches. Germline CDR1 reads KGHSH; CDR2 reads LQKENI. The CDR3 contains 15 residues. CDR3 DNA sequence: TGTGCCAGCTCACCGGGGGGGGACAGGAACTATGGCTACACCTTC. Its protein is CASSPGGDRNYGYTF.

The CDR3 sequence: CATSDLLEDTQYF. The CDR3 bases are TGTGCCACCAGTGATTTGCTAGAAGATACGCAGTATTTT. The J gene is TRBJ2-3, the V gene TRBV24-1, with D hard to call. Trimming cost V 0 bases and J 5 bases, with 5 bases left between them. The CDR3 consists of 13 residues. Germline CDR1 reads KGHDR; CDR2 reads SFDVKD.

The chain joins TRBV7-2 to TRBJ2-1; perhaps TRBD2 as D (5 bases). The germline V gene has CDR1 SGHTA and CDR2 FQGNSA. The ends were cut back, 7 bases at V and 0 bases at J, with 10 bases in the middle. The CDR3 is made up of 14 amino acids. In nucleotides, the CDR3 is TGTGCCAGCATAATAGGGAGCTCCTACAATGAGCAGTTCTTC. It encodes CASIIGSSYNEQFF.